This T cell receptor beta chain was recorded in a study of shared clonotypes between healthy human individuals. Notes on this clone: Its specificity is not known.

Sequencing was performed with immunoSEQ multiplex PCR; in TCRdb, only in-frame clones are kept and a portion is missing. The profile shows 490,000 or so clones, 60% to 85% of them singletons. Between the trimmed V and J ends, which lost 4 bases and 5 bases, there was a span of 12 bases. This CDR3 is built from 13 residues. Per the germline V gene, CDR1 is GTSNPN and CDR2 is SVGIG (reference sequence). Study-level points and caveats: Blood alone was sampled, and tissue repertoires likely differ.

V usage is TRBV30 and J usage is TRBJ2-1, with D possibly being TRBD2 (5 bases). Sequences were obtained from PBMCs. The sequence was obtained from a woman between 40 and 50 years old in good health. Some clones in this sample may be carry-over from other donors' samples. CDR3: CAWNPGFNNEQFF. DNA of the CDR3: TGTGCCTGGAACCCGGGATTCAACAATGAGCAGTTCTTC.